This T cell receptor beta chain was sequenced for a study of T cells expressing NK-cell markers. For the study at large: Seven HCMV-seropositive donors and one seronegative donor made up the eight sequenced donors.

The CDR3 consists of 12 residues. Germline V gives CDR1 SQVTM, CDR2 ANQGSEA. TCRdb reanalyzed the 5' RACE reads, giving one entry per CDR3 protein sequence and no DNA. The sample holds a few hundred thousand distinct CDR3 sequences. This clonotype originated in a man aged 18 to 29 in good health. The J gene is TRBJ1-2, the V gene TRBV29-1. Sequencing input: blood T cells: a sorted CD56 or NKG2C T cell subset, CD4+ or CD8+ T cells, or bulk PBMC T cells (not recorded which). Here the CDR3 reads CSAVPPANGYTF.